This T cell receptor (beta chain) was profiled in a study of PD-1 blockade in classical Hodgkin lymphoma. All trial patients relapsed after autologous stem cell transplantation. Assay: immunoSEQ multiplex PCR; the TCRdb copy retains only in-frame clones and omits some. The sample has tens of thousands of clones, more than 70% seen once. The sample consisted of peripheral blood mononuclear cells (PBMCs), taken at baseline. The source of this sequence is a human donor with classical Hodgkin lymphoma.

CDR3 residues: CASTPGQGYTFYGYTF. The CDR3 DNA sequence: TGTGCCAGTACCCCGGGACAGGGTTACACTTTTTATGGCTACACCTTC. The chain recombines TRBV19 with TRBJ1-2; 9 bases line up with TRBD1. There are 16 residues in the CDR3. With V trimmed by 7 bases and J by 5 bases, 14 bases remained unmatched. The germline V gene has CDR1 LNHDA and CDR2 SQIVND (reference sequence). Drawing the rest from reference TRBV19 and TRBJ1-2, the complete variable domain is DGGITQSPKYLFRKEGQNVTLSCEQNLNHDAMYWYRQDPGQGLRLIYYSQIVNDFQKGDIAEGYSVSREKKESFPLTVTSAQKNPTAFYLCASTPGQGYTFYGYTFGSGTRLTVV.